Listed below are T cell receptor beta chains from one sample, sequenced in a study of T cells in Graves' hyperthyroidism and ophthalmopathy. TCRdb analysed the multiplex PCR reads with MiXCR anew, one entry per CDR3 protein. The sample holds more than 500,000 distinct CDR3 sequences; 15% to 20% are singletons and the top ten take about 29%. The specimen sequenced was blood. Receptors originate from a woman under 40 with Graves' ophthalmopathy. Each CDR3 is given with its conserved first and last residue. D genes are given only for firm matches.

>TRBV6-2/TRBV6-3|.
CASSKDGTNTGELFF
>TRBV6-5|.
CASSYGRSLGGELFF
>TRBV7-3|.
CASSRDPLDIQYF
>TRBV4-3|.
CASSQEMSGLSSYEQYF
>TRBV6-1|.
CASRLGGGSNTEAFF
>TRBV6-2/TRBV6-3|TRBD2
CASRLAGRSDEQYF
>TRBV28|.
CASTQTNSNTEAFF
>TRBV11-2|.
CASSTWGADTQYF
>TRBV28|TRBD1
CASSLTKGANEQFF
>TRBV5-1|TRBD1
CASSLLNRGRSYNEQFF
>TRBV4-3|.
CASSQEGRQNYEQYF
>TRBV20-1|.
CATDEKNNEQFF
>TRBV20-1|TRBD2
CSAPRLAGESEQFF
>TRBV20-1|.
CSARVSQTADNNEQFF
>TRBV28|.
CASSLDWTHQPQHF
>TRBV2|TRBD1
CASSEILDRTYEQYF
>TRBV20-1|.
CSARESGGQFF
>TRBV11-3|.
CALGSGPNREAALLNTEAFF
>TRBV7-8|TRBD1
CASSPLGQGAPGELFF
>TRBV20-1|.
CSARTGDYEQYF
>TRBV2|.
CASSEEGSIEAFF
>TRBV6-5|.
CASSYSGTTTEELFF
>TRBV20-1|TRBD1
CSAREDRVNTEAFF
>TRBV9|TRBD2
CASSERDDGFGELFF
>TRBV7-2|.
CATSEGSGNTIYF
>TRBV6-2/TRBV6-3|.
CASSYRTTNTEAFF
>TRBV28|TRBD2
CASSWAGGAVTDTQYF
>TRBV6-2/TRBV6-3|TRBD1
CASSRTGVISYGYTF
>TRBV28|.
CAIRDTTNYGYTF
>TRBV20-1|TRBD1
CSARSASGTGDYEQYF
>TRBV28|TRBD1
CASSTWTGPNQPQHF
>TRBV28|.
CASSLFGGRTEAFF
>TRBV5-1|.
CASSLDEGGSYNEQFF
>TRBV20-1|TRBD2
CSANRLAGGRYNEQFF
>TRBV30|.
CAWMGGHGVNEQFF
>TRBV12-3/TRBV12-4|TRBD1
CASRPTGYGELFF
>TRBV9|TRBD1
CASSPKDRGYYNEQFF
>TRBV2|TRBD2
CASSSGAGTSGRAGETQYF
>TRBV2|TRBD2
CASRVLAGGSYEQYF
>TRBV6-1|.
CASSESGAEAFF
>TRBV28|.
CASSLVSEQYF